These 32 T cell receptor beta chains share one sample of origin, sequenced in a study of preoperative IRX-2 immunotherapy in early breast cancer. Using immunoSEQ multiplex PCR, the repertoire was profiled, and TCRdb retains in-frame clones only, with some absent. The data hold around 13,000 clones, with approximately 90% observed a single time. The treatment: preoperative locoregional IRX-2 cytokine immunotherapy. This material was acquired from a patient treated with IRX-2 immunotherapy. Receptor source: a human donor with breast cancer.

The chain is built from TRBV27 and TRBJ1-5; tentative D call: TRBD1 (6 bases). Germline CDR1 reads MNHEY; CDR2 reads SMNVEV (reference sequence). The CDR3 sequence is 15 residues long. Trimming removed 2 bases from V and 6 bases from J, with 14 bases in between. CDR3 region: CASSLTTGLSQPQHF. CDR3 bases: TGTGCCAGCAGTTTAACGACAGGTTTGAGTCAGCCCCAGCATTTT.

This chain uses TRBV5-1 with TRBJ2-3, with 7 bases that match TRBD1. The junction had 9 bases not matched to a gene; V was cut back by 2 bases and J by 9 bases. The CDR3 totals 14 residues. Germline CDR1 reads SGHRS; CDR2 reads YFSETQ. CDR3 nucleotide sequence: TGCGCCAGCAGCTTAGACAGGGCAAGTCGAACGCAGTATTTT. Translation gives CASSLDRASRTQYF.

CDR3 in amino acids: CASSEKPSVADNEQFF. CDR3 DNA sequence: TGTGCCAGCAGCGAGAAGCCGTCTGTTGCCGACAATGAGCAGTTCTTC. The chain employs TRBV9 and TRBJ2-1; D gene unclear. V was shortened by 3 bases and J by 5 bases, with 18 bases between the two germline ends. The CDR3 runs to 16 residues. In germline, CDR1 is SGDLS, CDR2 YYNGEE.

This clone came up a few times. The chain is built from TRBV2 and TRBJ1-6; D might be TRBD1 (5 bases). V was cut by 6 bases and J by 6 bases, with 9 bases left in between. Germline loops: CDR1 SNHLY, CDR2 FYNNEI. This CDR3 contains 13 residues. The CDR3 sequence is CASRGTFNSPLHF. The CDR3 DNA reads TGTGCCAGCAGAGGGACCTTTAATTCACCCCTCCACTTT.

The rearrangement joins TRBV6-6 to TRBJ1-2; TRBD1 might be the D (5 bases). V was trimmed by 5 bases and J by 8 bases, leaving 12 bases between them. Germline lookup yields CDR1 MNHNY and CDR2 SVGAGI (reference sequence). The CDR3 covers 12 residues. CDR3 loop: CASSTGGRGYTF. The CDR3 DNA reads as TGTGCCAGCAGTACGGGGGGGAGAGGCTACACCTTC.

This clone showed up just once. The V call is TRBV19, the J call TRBJ1-4; D gene unclear. The CDR3 totals 12 residues. The V end was cut by 3 bases, the J end by 8 bases, with 7 bases between. Germline V gene data show CDR1 as LNHDA and CDR2 as SQIVND (reference sequence). The CDR3 protein is CASSISGEKLFF. The CDR3 nucleotides read TGTGCCAGTAGTATCTCGGGGGAAAAACTGTTTTTT.

CDR3 region: CSVDSPQGGTEAFF. Written as DNA, the CDR3 is TGCAGCGTTGATAGCCCTCAGGGGGGCACTGAAGCTTTCTTT. This sequence joins TRBV29-1 and TRBJ1-1, with 7 nucleotides matching TRBD1. V shed 3 bases, J shed 4 bases, and the junction held 8 bases outside the gene matches. Germline CDR1 is SQVTM and CDR2 is ANQGSEA. The CDR3 has 14 amino acids.

This chain links TRBV18 with TRBJ1-5, with D possibly matching TRBD1 (6 bases). Germline assignment: CDR1 KGHSH and CDR2 LQKENI. The CDR3 length is 16 residues. Trimming stripped 3 bases from V and 1 base from J, with 13 bases between. The CDR3 sequence: CASSPAGDFSNQPQHF. CDR3 nucleotides: TGTGCCAGCTCACCGGCAGGGGATTTCAGCAATCAGCCCCAGCATTTT.

This chain joins TRBV9 and TRBJ2-1; 8 bases fit TRBD2. This CDR3 spans 15 amino acids. The junction had 1 base not matched to a gene; V was cut back by 0 bases and J by 2 bases. Germline CDR1 and CDR2: SGDLS and YYNGEE. CDR3 DNA sequence: TGTGCCAGCAGCGTAGACGGGGGGGCCTACAATGAGCAGTTCTTC. Residues: CASSVDGGAYNEQFF.

The chain couples TRBV6-5 to TRBJ2-1; tentative D call: TRBD1 (6 bases). Trimming took off 10 bases at V and 1 base at J, with 17 bases between the two ends. Germline CDR1 MNHEY, CDR2 SVGAGI. CDR3 length equals 15 residues. In nucleotides, the CDR3 is TGTGCCACAACCCGCCGCGGACAGTCCTACAATGAGCAGTTCTTC. This encodes CATTRRGQSYNEQFF.

The chain couples TRBV14 to TRBJ2-1; the D gene is possibly TRBD2 (6 bases). V was cut by 4 bases and J by 8 bases, with 21 bases left in between. Germline assignment: CDR1 SGHDN and CDR2 FVKESK. The CDR3 loop spans 16 amino acids. The CDR3 DNA sequence: TGTGCCAGCAGCCCTAGCGCCCTCCTCCTTGGGGATGAGCAGTTCTTC. Translation: CASSPSALLLGDEQFF.

The genes are TRBV18 and TRBJ1-2; unclear D gene. V was trimmed by 0 bases and J by 3 bases, leaving 8 bases between them. The CDR3 runs 14 residues. CDR1 KGHSH and CDR2 LQKENI come from the germline V gene. The CDR3 DNA is TGTGCCAGCTCACCACCGCTTTTAGACTATGGCTACACCTTC. Protein product: CASSPPLLDYGYTF.

The count of this clone is one. The genes are TRBV6-4 and TRBJ1-1, with 7 bases identical to TRBD1. The CDR3 has 16 amino acids. In germline, CDR1 is MRHNA, CDR2 SNTAGT. Trimming removed 1 base from V and 1 base from J; junction bases left unmatched: 6. The DNA for the CDR3 is TGTGCCAGCAGTGACTGCGAGGGGGCCGAGAACACTGAAGCTTTCTTT. This sequence encodes CASSDCEGAENTEAFF.

The rearrangement joins TRBV10-2 to TRBJ1-5, with D unresolved. CDR1 is WSHSY and CDR2 is SAAADI in the germline V gene. The V gene lost 6 bases and the J gene lost 1 base, with 13 bases spanning the gap. The CDR3 totals 15 residues. The CDR3 sequence: CASRGTGASNQPQHF. CDR3 DNA: TGCGCCAGCAGGGGTACGGGAGCAAGCAATCAGCCCCAGCATTTT.

J is TRBJ2-5 and V is TRBV5-1; 13 nucleotides agree with TRBD2. V was clipped by 4 bases and J by 4 bases; unmatched bases: 16. Germline V CDR1 and CDR2: SGHRS, YFSETQ. The CDR3 spans 19 residues. As DNA, the CDR3 is TGCGCCAGCAGCCGAGTGGGGACTAGCGGGACCTCCCCGGGAGAGACCCAGTACTTC. Translation: CASSRVGTSGTSPGETQYF.

This clone has just one count. This chain joins TRBV11-2 and TRBJ1-2; tentatively, D is TRBD1 (6 bases). The germline gives CDR1 SGHAT, CDR2 FQNNGV. The CDR3 covers 16 residues. The V end lost 5 bases, the J end lost 7 bases, and 23 bases lay between the germline ends. Here the CDR3 reads CASSPFQGQGRLGYTF. Written as DNA, the CDR3 is TGTGCCAGCAGCCCTTTCCAAGGGCAGGGGCGCCTTGGCTACACCTTC.

The chain has TRBV10-1 and TRBJ1-2; a possible D gene is TRBD1 (5 bases). CDR1 and CDR2 (germline): WNHNN, SYGVQD (reference sequence). V shed 2 bases and J shed 8 bases, with 18 bases lying between them. The CDR3 totals 15 residues. CDR3 DNA: TGCGCCAGCAGTGAGCGGTCAGGGTATAATAGCGGCTACACCTTC. It translates to CASSERSGYNSGYTF.

V usage is TRBV27 and J usage is TRBJ1-2; TRBD1 aligns across 8 bases. V gave up 3 bases and J gave up 5 bases; unmatched junction bases: 5. This CDR3 is 14 amino acids long. Per the germline V gene, CDR1 is MNHEY and CDR2 is SMNVEV (reference sequence). CDR3 nucleotide sequence: TGTGCCAGCAGTTTTCAGAGGACAGGGTATGGCTACACCTTC. Its protein is CASSFQRTGYGYTF.

The V and J genes are TRBV7-9 and TRBJ1-2, with unresolved D. The CDR3 length is 14 residues. Trimming shortened V by 1 base and J by 6 bases, and 12 bases separated the two germline ends. The germline CDR1 and CDR2 sequences are SEHNR and FQNEAQ (reference sequence). Here the CDR3 DNA reads TGTGCCAGCAGCTTAGGGGCGGGGTTGGATGGCTACACCTTC. Protein product: CASSLGAGLDGYTF.

This chain connects TRBV18 to TRBJ2-7; a possible D gene is TRBD1 (5 bases). The CDR3 runs 13 residues. V was pared by 3 bases and J by 6 bases, with 12 bases between. CDR1 is KGHSH and CDR2 is LQKENI in the germline V gene. CDR3 residues: CASSPSAGSEQYF. The CDR3 coding sequence is TGTGCCAGCTCACCTTCGGCAGGGTCCGAGCAGTACTTC.

The genes are TRBV7-6 and TRBJ2-7; TRBD1 agrees at 9 bases. This CDR3 region has 14 residues. With V trimmed by 5 bases and J by 6 bases, 8 bases remained unmatched. CDR1 is SGHVS, CDR2 FNYEAQ, per germline. The CDR3 DNA reads TGTGCCAGCAGCCTCCTGGGACAGGGACCCGAGCAGTACTTC. Amino acid sequence: CASSLLGQGPEQYF.

The CDR3 DNA reads as TGCGCCAGCAGCTTGGAGGGCGGGGGGGGCACAGATACGCAGTATTTT. Translation gives CASSLEGGGGTDTQYF. The genes are TRBV5-1 and TRBJ2-3; TRBD2 aligns across 9 bases. Per germline, CDR1 SGHRS and CDR2 YFSETQ. After removal of 0 bases from V and 1 base from J, the junction contained 3 bases not matched to a gene. The length of the CDR3 is 16 residues.

This clone has just one count. The rearrangement links TRBV27 to TRBJ1-5, with 8 bases matching TRBD1. Trimming took 4 bases from V and 4 from J; bases not matched to a gene: 12. Germline loops: CDR1 MNHEY, CDR2 SMNVEV (reference sequence). There are 17 residues in the CDR3. The CDR3, as DNA: TGTGCCAGCAGTTCCATGCAGGGGGCTCGAAGTAATCAGCCCCAGCATTTT. Its translation: CASSSMQGARSNQPQHF.

V usage is TRBV28 and J usage is TRBJ2-1, with 12 bases lining up with TRBD2. This CDR3 comprises 18 residues. V shed 4 bases and J 8 bases; nucleotides not matched to a gene: 15. Germline lookup yields CDR1 MDHEN and CDR2 SYDVKM. The CDR3 DNA reads TGTGCCAGCAGTTCCGCATCGACTAGCGGGGGCCAAGGGGATGAGCAGTTCTTC. This sequence encodes CASSSASTSGGQGDEQFF.

The chain carries TRBV19 and TRBJ1-2; possibly TRBD1 for D (6 bases). The ends were cut back, 2 bases at V and 8 bases at J, with 12 bases in the middle. This CDR3 is 13 amino acids long. CDR1 is LNHDA and CDR2 is SQIVND in the germline V gene (reference sequence). CDR3 nucleotide sequence: TGTGCCAGTAGTATAAGGGACAATAGCGGCTACACCTTC. It is translated as CASSIRDNSGYTF.

The chain employs TRBV18 and TRBJ1-2; D perhaps matches TRBD1 (6 bases). CDR1 and CDR2 (germline): KGHSH, LQKENI. CDR3 size: 13 residues. The germline V and J ends were trimmed by 0 bases and 8 bases, with 10 bases remaining between them. CDR3 region: CASSPPGARGYTF. The DNA for the CDR3 is TGTGCCAGCTCACCACCGGGGGCGCGGGGCTACACCTTC.

The rearrangement joins TRBV14 to TRBJ2-2; the D gene could be TRBD1 or TRBD2 (5 bases each). In germline, CDR1 is SGHDN, CDR2 FVKESK. The ends were cut back, 6 bases at V and 5 bases at J, with 16 bases in the middle. The CDR3 has 15 amino acids. CDR3: CASRLGSGTTGELFF. CDR3 nucleotide sequence: TGTGCCAGCAGACTCGGTTCGGGGACGACCGGGGAGCTGTTTTTT.

The chain is built from TRBV7-8 and TRBJ2-3, with 8 bases lining up with TRBD2. Germline CDR1 is SGHVS and CDR2 is FQNEAQ. The CDR3 is 16 amino acids. The J segment lost 1 base and the V segment lost 3 bases, leaving 6 bases of the junction unmatched. The CDR3 nucleotides read TGTGCCAGCAGCTTTCGGCGGGGGGCGGGCACAGATACGCAGTATTTT. Translation: CASSFRRGAGTDTQYF.

The V call is TRBV7-2, the J call TRBJ2-3; D tentatively fits TRBD1 or TRBD2 (5 bases each). This CDR3 is built from 14 residues. In germline, CDR1 is SGHTA, CDR2 FQGNSA. Trimming removed 4 bases at V and 2 bases at J, with 10 bases between. The CDR3 loop reads CASSSGTSTDTQYF. DNA of the CDR3: TGTGCCAGCAGCTCCGGGACCTCCACAGATACGCAGTATTTT.

The rearrangement links TRBV4-2 to TRBJ1-3; D not resolved. The CDR3 runs to 16 residues. Germline CDR1 reads LGHNA; CDR2 reads YNFKEQ. V lost 0 bases and J 4 bases, leaving 13 bases between the germline ends. This CDR3 reads CASSQEGRQGGNTIYF. The CDR3 DNA is TGTGCCAGCAGCCAAGAAGGTCGGCAAGGGGGAAACACCATATATTTT.

This chain joins TRBV10-2 and TRBJ1-1, with D maybe TRBD1 (5 bases). This CDR3 spans 14 amino acids. The V end was cut by 0 bases, the J end by 4 bases, with 9 bases between. CDR1 is WSHSY and CDR2 is SAAADI in the germline V gene. The CDR3 loop reads CASSESSGITEAFF. The CDR3 DNA follows: TGCGCCAGCAGTGAGTCTTCAGGGATCACTGAAGCTTTCTTT.

The genes are TRBV29-1 and TRBJ1-4; 7 bases line up with TRBD1. This CDR3 region has 14 residues. In germline, CDR1 is SQVTM, CDR2 ANQGSEA. V was clipped by 6 bases and J by 7 bases; unmatched bases: 11. DNA for the CDR3: TGCAGCGTCTCCGACAGGGCCTCGGCTGAAAAACTGTTTTTT. It specifies CSVSDRASAEKLFF.